One sample yielded the 22 T cell receptor beta chains listed below, sequenced in a study of blood T cell repertoires in COVID-19. Repertoires were generated with immunoSEQ multiplex PCR, while TCRdb's copy carries only in-frame clones and drops some. Among approximately 320,000 clones, about nine tenths were seen once, and the ten largest hold around 8.9%. The sequencing input was PBMCs or T cells enriched from blood (not recorded which). These receptors all come from a woman in her late teens or twenties who had recovered from COVID-19.

The chain recombines TRBV7-3 with TRBJ2-3; 7 bases are shared with TRBD1. There are 14 residues in the CDR3. V shed 3 bases, J shed 1 base, and the junction held 1 base outside the gene matches. The germline V gene has CDR1 SGHTA and CDR2 FQGTGA. The CDR3 spells CASSFGQGTDTQYF. CDR3 sequence (DNA): TGTGCCAGCAGCTTCGGACAGGGCACAGATACGCAGTATTTT.

The J gene is TRBJ2-1, the V gene TRBV12-3 or TRBV12-4, with 10 positions matching TRBD1. Unmatched junction bases numbered 6, after V lost 6 bases and J lost 10 bases. The CDR3 totals 13 residues. The CDR3 is CASSGQGGTEQFF. The CDR3 bases are TGTGCCAGCAGCGGACAGGGGGGAACGGAGCAGTTCTTC.

This chain links TRBV14 with TRBJ2-5; D gene unclear. The V gene lost 4 bases and the J gene lost 5 bases, with 8 bases spanning the gap. The germline gives CDR1 SGHDN, CDR2 FVKESK. The CDR3 sequence is 12 residues long. The CDR3, as DNA: TGTGCCAGCAGCCGACTTGGGGAGACCCAGTACTTC. It is translated as CASSRLGETQYF.

This chain joins TRBV19 and TRBJ1-1; the match to TRBD1 covers 11 bases. The germline CDR1 and CDR2 sequences are LNHDA and SQIVND (reference sequence). With 3 bases clipped from V and 2 bases from J, the junction kept 2 bases outside the gene matches. The CDR3 has 15 residues. The CDR3 loop reads CASSIGQGANTEAFF. The CDR3 bases are TGTGCCAGTAGTATTGGACAGGGGGCTAACACTGAAGCTTTCTTT.

This clone was picked up one time. This sequence joins TRBV7-9 and TRBJ1-1, with D uncertain. Germline CDR1 and CDR2: SEHNR and FQNEAQ (reference sequence). The CDR3 spans 14 residues. Trimming took off 4 bases at V and 4 bases at J, with 13 bases between the two ends. The CDR3 loop is CASSSNPEVTEAFF. CDR3 nucleotides: TGTGCCAGCAGCTCGAATCCAGAGGTCACTGAAGCTTTCTTT.

The chain carries TRBV10-3 and TRBJ2-7, with D possibly matching TRBD2 (6 bases). There are 15 residues in the CDR3. The V gene lost 2 bases and the J gene lost 4 bases, with 15 bases spanning the gap. Germline V CDR1 and CDR2: ENHRY, SYGVKD. CDR3 region: CAISENSGVGYEQYF. The CDR3 DNA follows: TGTGCCATCAGTGAGAATTCGGGGGTAGGGTACGAGCAGTACTTC.

The genes are TRBV7-2 and TRBJ2-2; D remains ambiguous. Trimming cost V 4 bases and J 6 bases, with 9 bases left between them. The CDR3 is 13 residues long. The germline CDR1 and CDR2 sequences are SGHTA and FQGNSA. The CDR3 here is CASSWHPPGELFF. The CDR3 nucleotides read TGTGCCAGCAGCTGGCATCCTCCCGGGGAGCTGTTTTTT.

The V call is TRBV5-4, the J call TRBJ1-2, with D uncertain. The CDR3 covers 13 residues. CDR1 and CDR2 (germline): SGHNT, YYREEE (reference sequence). The ends were cut back, 4 bases at V and 8 bases at J, with 15 bases in the middle. The CDR3 DNA follows: TGTGCCAGCAGCGTTGACATCGAGAGAGGCTACACCTTC. Its protein is CASSVDIERGYTF.

The chain links TRBV28 to TRBJ1-2; 9 positions match TRBD1. J was trimmed by 4 bases and V by 6 bases; bases with no gene match: 9. CDR1 MDHEN and CDR2 SYDVKM come from the germline V gene. This CDR3 spans 15 amino acids. In nucleotides, the CDR3 is TGTGCCAGCAGAGACAGGGGGGGGACTTTCTATGGCTACACCTTC. Residues: CASRDRGGTFYGYTF.

CDR3 in amino acids: CASRTEGVSGNTIYF. In nucleotides, the CDR3 is TGTGCCAGCAGAACAGAGGGGGTGAGTGGAAACACCATATATTTT. The V call is TRBV11-2, the J call TRBJ1-3, with D maybe TRBD1 (6 bases). With 6 bases removed from V and 3 bases from J, the gap between germline ends came to 15 bases. The CDR3 has 15 residues. Germline-derived CDR1 and CDR2 are SGHAT and FQNNGV.

The chain recombines TRBV6-2 or TRBV6-3 with TRBJ1-5; TRBD1 is a possible D gene (5 bases). Trimming took off 6 bases at V and 3 bases at J, with 24 bases between the two ends. The germline V gene encodes CDR1 MNHEY and CDR2 SVGEGT. The CDR3 runs 18 residues. CDR3 residues: CASSLSRVGYRFNQPQHF. CDR3 bases: TGTGCCAGCAGCCTATCCAGGGTAGGGTACCGTTTCAATCAGCCCCAGCATTTT.

The chain joins TRBV9 to TRBJ2-5; tentative D call: TRBD1 (5 bases). CDR3 length: 14 residues. The germline V gene has CDR1 SGDLS and CDR2 YYNGEE. The V gene lost 0 bases and the J gene lost 4 bases, with 10 bases spanning the gap. CDR3 sequence: CASSVVGVGETQYF. The CDR3 nucleotides are TGTGCCAGCAGCGTAGTAGGGGTTGGAGAGACCCAGTACTTC.

The V gene is TRBV5-8, the J gene TRBJ1-1; no definite D call. The length of the CDR3 is 14 residues. The V end was cut by 0 bases, the J end by 3 bases, with 9 bases between. Germline V gives CDR1 SGHTS, CDR2 YDEGEE. The CDR3 spells CASSLVREDTEAFF. DNA for the CDR3: TGTGCCAGCAGCTTGGTCCGGGAGGACACTGAAGCTTTCTTT.

V is TRBV9 and J is TRBJ2-2, with 8 positions matching TRBD2. CDR3 size: 19 residues. Looked up from germline, CDR1 is SGDLS and CDR2 is YYNGEE. V lost 0 bases, J lost 4 bases, and 14 bases stayed unmatched. The CDR3 loop is CASSVVTGGSGAPTGELFF. DNA of the CDR3: TGTGCCAGCAGCGTAGTTACCGGGGGTAGCGGGGCCCCCACCGGGGAGCTGTTTTTT.

The chain carries TRBV19 and TRBJ1-5, with TRBD1 matching over 9 bases. The length of the CDR3 is 15 residues. Per germline, CDR1 LNHDA and CDR2 SQIVND (reference sequence). J gave up 6 bases and V 2 bases, and 5 bases lay outside the gene matches. CDR3 DNA: TGTGCCAGTAGTATACGACAGGGGGTCCTTCAGCCCCAGCATTTT. It yields the protein CASSIRQGVLQPQHF.

The CDR3 DNA follows: TGTGCCAGTAGTATTCGGGATGAGCAGTTCTTC. This sequence encodes CASSIRDEQFF. The chain is built from TRBV19 and TRBJ2-1; the D is unclear. The V end lost 3 bases, the J end lost 8 bases, and 5 bases lay between the germline ends. This CDR3 has 11 amino acids. Germline CDR1 and CDR2: LNHDA and SQIVND (reference sequence).

V gene TRBV24-1 combines with J gene TRBJ1-3; D ambiguous. Trimming shortened V by 6 bases and J by 3 bases, and 8 bases separated the two germline ends. This CDR3 has 13 amino acids. The germline CDR1 and CDR2 sequences are KGHDR and SFDVKD. CDR3 DNA sequence: TGTGCCACCAGTCGAGGGCATGGAAACACCATATATTTT. Protein: CATSRGHGNTIYF.

CDR3 residues: CASSYRAGSRGEKLFF. In DNA, the CDR3 is TGTGCCAGCAGTTACCGGGCAGGGTCTAGAGGTGAAAAACTGTTTTTT. The chain recombines TRBV6-5 with TRBJ1-4; D is perhaps TRBD1 (5 bases). Germline V gene lookup returns CDR1 MNHEY and CDR2 SVGAGI. Trimming stripped 2 bases from V and 7 bases from J, with 17 bases between. The CDR3 spans 16 residues.

The chain links TRBV11-3 to TRBJ1-1; TRBD1 is a possible D gene (6 bases). The CDR3 covers 14 residues. CDR1 SGHNT and CDR2 YENEEA come from the germline V gene. The V end was cut by 8 bases, the J end by 1 base, with 14 bases between. The CDR3 region has the DNA TGTGCCAGCGGGGGGGCAGGCCCGAACACTGAAGCTTTCTTT. It specifies CASGGAGPNTEAFF.

This sequence joins TRBV6-1 and TRBJ1-4, with D perhaps matching TRBD1 (6 bases). Germline-derived CDR1 and CDR2 are MNHNS and SASEGT. The CDR3 length is 15 residues. Trimming took off 3 bases at V and 10 bases at J, with 18 bases between the two ends. For the CDR3, the DNA is TGTGCCAGCAGTGATAACAGGGTTTGGATGGGAAAACTGTTTTTT. This gives the protein CASSDNRVWMGKLFF.

J is TRBJ1-5 and V is TRBV28; TRBD1 agrees at 10 bases. There are 15 residues in the CDR3. CDR1 is MDHEN, CDR2 SYDVKM, per germline. Germline trimming cut 6 bases from V and 5 bases from J; bases unmatched to any gene: 7. Here the CDR3 DNA reads TGTGCCAGCAGCGGGTCCGGGACAGGGGATCAGCCCCAGCATTTT. This gives the protein CASSGSGTGDQPQHF.

The V and J genes are TRBV6-2 or TRBV6-3 and TRBJ2-1; no definite D call. Germline V gene lookup returns CDR1 MNHEY and CDR2 SVGEGT. V lost 2 bases, J lost 5 bases, and 13 bases lay in between. CDR3 size: 15 residues. The CDR3 sequence is CASSYRGVHHNEQFF. CDR3 in DNA: TGTGCCAGCAGTTACCGAGGCGTACACCACAATGAGCAGTTCTTC.